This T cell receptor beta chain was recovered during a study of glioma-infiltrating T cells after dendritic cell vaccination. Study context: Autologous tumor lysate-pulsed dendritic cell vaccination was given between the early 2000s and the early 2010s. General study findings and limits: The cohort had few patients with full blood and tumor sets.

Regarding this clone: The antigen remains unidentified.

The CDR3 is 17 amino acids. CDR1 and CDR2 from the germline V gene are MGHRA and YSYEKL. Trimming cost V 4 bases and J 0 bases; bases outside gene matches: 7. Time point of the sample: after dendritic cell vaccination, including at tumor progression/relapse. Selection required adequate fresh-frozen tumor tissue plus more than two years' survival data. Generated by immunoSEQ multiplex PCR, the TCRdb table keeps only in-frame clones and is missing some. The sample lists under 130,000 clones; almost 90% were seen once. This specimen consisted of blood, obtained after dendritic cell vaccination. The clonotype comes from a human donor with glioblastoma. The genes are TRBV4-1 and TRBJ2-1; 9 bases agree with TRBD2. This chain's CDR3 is CASSLHFSGSSYNEQFF. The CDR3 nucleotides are TGCGCCAGCAGCCTACACTTTAGCGGGAGCTCCTACAATGAGCAGTTCTTC.